A single sample is the source of the 27 T cell receptor beta chains below, sequenced in a study of shared clonotypes between healthy human individuals. TCRdb's copy holds only in-frame clones and misses some; the assay was immunoSEQ multiplex PCR. The table has some 2 million clones, about 95% seen once. Only CD45RO-negative cells positively selected for CCR7 counted as naive CD8 cells, so terminally differentiated effector memory CD45RA+ cells were excluded. Material: naive CD8+ T cells sorted from blood. All receptors derive from a man aged 18 to 30 in good health.

Turning to this clone: The same CDR3 also results from other DNA sequences found in this sample. This chain uses TRBV7-2 with TRBJ2-1; D is unresolved. This CDR3 has 15 amino acids. V gave up 5 bases and J gave up 0 bases, with 11 bases separating them. From germline, CDR1 is SGHTA and CDR2 FQGNSA. CDR3 sequence reads: CASSPDWSSYNEQFF. The DNA for the CDR3 is TGTGCCAGCAGCCCCGACTGGAGCTCCTACAATGAGCAGTTCTTC.

V is TRBV27 and J is TRBJ2-6, with 12 bases matching TRBD2. The CDR3 spans 16 residues. The V gene end was trimmed by 5 bases and the J gene end by 2 bases; junction bases not matched to a gene: 1. The germline gives CDR1 MNHEY, CDR2 SMNVEV (reference sequence). CDR3 loop: CASSGLAGTGANVLTF. The CDR3 DNA is TGTGCCAGCAGTGGACTAGCGGGGACTGGGGCCAACGTCCTGACTTTC. The complete variable domain, with remaining parts taken from reference TRBV27 and TRBJ2-6, reads EAQVTQNPRYLITVTGKKLTVTCSQNMNHEYMSWYRQDPGLGLRQIYYSMNVEVTDKGDVPEGYKVSRKEKRNFPLILESPSPNQTSLYFCASSGLAGTGANVLTFGAGSRLTVL.

The chain is built from TRBV10-3 and TRBJ2-5, with TRBD2 as a possible D gene (5 bases). CDR1 is ENHRY, CDR2 SYGVKD, per germline. The CDR3 length is 16 residues. The V gene lost 3 bases and the J gene lost 5 bases, with 19 bases spanning the gap. In DNA, the CDR3 is TGTGCCATCAGTGATGAGGGTCAGGCGCCGTGGGAGACCCAGTACTTC. Amino acids: CAISDEGQAPWETQYF.

The chain couples TRBV9 to TRBJ1-1; D gene ambiguous. This CDR3 contains 14 residues. V gave up 4 bases and J gave up 10 bases, with 20 bases separating them. The germline V gene has CDR1 SGDLS and CDR2 YYNGEE. The chain's CDR3 is CASSPSGYPRGAFF. CDR3 DNA: TGTGCCAGCAGCCCCTCCGGGTACCCGCGGGGAGCTTTCTTT.

This clone has only one observation. The chain recombines TRBV2 with TRBJ2-2; 11 nucleotides line up with TRBD2. Trimming cost V 1 base and J 6 bases; bases outside gene matches: 7. This CDR3 comprises 17 residues. Germline V gives CDR1 SNHLY, CDR2 FYNNEI. CDR3 DNA: TGTGCCAGCAGTGAAGAGGTAGCGGGGGGGCACGCCGGGGAGCTGTTTTTT. This encodes CASSEEVAGGHAGELFF.

J is TRBJ2-1 and V is TRBV4-3; TRBD1 might be the D (6 bases). The CDR3 covers 16 residues. V lost 5 bases and J lost 8, with 22 bases in between. Germline CDR1 LGHNA, CDR2 YSLEER. CDR3 nucleotides: TGCGCCAGCAGCGCGGAGACACACAGGGTTCCGGATGAGCAGTTCTTC. Residues: CASSAETHRVPDEQFF.

The chain has TRBV6-5 and TRBJ1-5; tentatively, D is TRBD1 (6 bases). The length of the CDR3 is 14 residues. With 2 bases removed from V and 3 bases from J, the gap between germline ends came to 8 bases. From germline, CDR1 is MNHEY and CDR2 SVGAGI. The CDR3, as DNA: TGTGCCAGCAGTTACACGGGGGCCAATCAGCCCCAGCATTTT. Protein: CASSYTGANQPQHF.

V is TRBV4-1 and J is TRBJ2-3, with 8 bases that match TRBD2. This CDR3 contains 17 residues. Germline V CDR1 and CDR2: MGHRA, YSYEKL. The trim removed 0 bases at V and 2 bases at J, leaving 7 bases unmatched. The CDR3 DNA follows: TGCGCCAGCAGCCAAGATGGGGCGGGAGGACCCACAGATACGCAGTATTTT. This codes for CASSQDGAGGPTDTQYF.

The chain employs TRBV7-9 and TRBJ2-2, with 8 bases lining up with TRBD1. CDR3 length: 14 amino acids. Looked up from germline, CDR1 is SEHNR and CDR2 is FQNEAQ (reference sequence). The J segment lost 5 bases and the V segment lost 6 bases, leaving 5 bases of the junction unmatched. For the CDR3, the DNA is TGTGCCAGCAGTTGGACAGGGACGACCGGGGAGCTGTTTTTT. This codes for CASSWTGTTGELFF. The entire variable domain, with the rest obtained from reference TRBV7-9 and TRBJ2-2, is as follows: DTGVSQNPRHKITKRGQNVTFRCDPISEHNRLYWYRQTLGQGPEFLTYFQNEAQLEKSRLLSDRFSAERPKGSFSTLEIQRTEQGDSAMYLCASSWTGTTGELFFGEGSRLTVL.

The chain couples TRBV5-6 to TRBJ2-7; tentatively, D is TRBD2 (5 bases). Germline V gene sequence: CDR1 SGHDT, CDR2 YYEEEE. The CDR3 spans 14 residues. Trimming removed 4 bases at V and 2 bases at J, with 13 bases between. CDR3 nucleotides: TGTGCCAGCAGCACGGACTTGATGGCCTACGAGCAGTACTTC. Translating it yields CASSTDLMAYEQYF. Full variable domain (remainder filled in from reference TRBV5-6 and TRBJ2-7): DAGVTQSPTHLIKTRGQQVTLRCSPKSGHDTVSWYQQALGQGPQFIFQYYEEEERQRGNFPDRFSGHQFPNYSSELNVNALLLGDSALYLCASSTDLMAYEQYFGPGTRLTVT.

The rearrangement links TRBV27 to TRBJ2-7; a weak D match, TRBD1 (6 bases). Germline V lookup: CDR1 MNHEY, CDR2 SMNVEV (reference sequence). Trimming pared 10 bases from V and 7 bases from J, leaving 26 bases between. The CDR3 runs to 15 residues. CDR3 region: CATGPAGATLWEQYF. CDR3 DNA: TGTGCCACCGGGCCAGCAGGGGCGACGCTCTGGGAGCAGTACTTC.

This sequence joins TRBV5-8 and TRBJ2-7, with a possible D match to TRBD1 (5 bases). V lost 0 bases and J 0 bases, leaving 7 bases between the germline ends. This CDR3 contains 14 residues. CDR1 SGHTS and CDR2 YDEGEE come from the germline V gene. The CDR3 DNA is TGTGCCAGCAGCTTGGCCCAGGGCTCCTACGAGCAGTACTTC. Amino acids: CASSLAQGSYEQYF. The variable domain in full, completed from reference TRBV5-8 and TRBJ2-7, reads EAGVTQSPTHLIKTRGQQATLRCSPISGHTSVYWYQQALGLGLQFLLWYDEGEERNRGNFPPRFSGRQFPNYSSELNVNALELEDSALYLCASSLAQGSYEQYFGPGTRLTVT.

The chain carries TRBV28 and TRBJ2-6; 8 bases agree with TRBD1. The V gene's germline CDR1 is MDHEN and CDR2 SYDVKM. With V trimmed by 7 bases and J by 0 bases, 8 bases remained unmatched. The CDR3 is 17 amino acids. The CDR3 is CASTWTGTISGANVLTF. DNA for the CDR3: TGTGCCAGCACCTGGACAGGGACCATCTCTGGGGCCAACGTCCTGACTTTC.

The genes are TRBV10-2 and TRBJ2-3, with no clear D. Germline loops: CDR1 WSHSY, CDR2 SAAADI. The CDR3 covers 11 residues. Trimming removed 7 bases from V and 8 bases from J, with 10 bases in between. CDR3 sequence reads: CASKEDGTQYF. The DNA of the CDR3 is TGCGCCAGCAAAGAGGACGGTACGCAGTATTTT.

The chain links TRBV27 to TRBJ1-1; no reliable D call. Looked up from germline, CDR1 is MNHEY and CDR2 is SMNVEV (reference sequence). There are 15 residues in the CDR3. Trimming removed 4 bases at V and 0 bases at J, with 12 bases between. CDR3 nucleotide sequence: TGTGCCAGCAGTTCGGAGGTCACAGTGAACACTGAAGCTTTCTTT. Translated: CASSSEVTVNTEAFF.

The V and J genes are TRBV10-3 and TRBJ2-1; tentatively, D is TRBD2 (5 bases). CDR3 length equals 14 residues. V was shortened by 2 bases and J by 6 bases, with 11 bases between the two germline ends. Germline CDR1 ENHRY, CDR2 SYGVKD. CDR3 in DNA: TGTGCCATCAGTGAGGCCGGGGTTTCCAATGAGCAGTTCTTC. It specifies CAISEAGVSNEQFF.

This clone was detected once. The rearrangement links TRBV5-6 to TRBJ2-1; D uncertain. CDR1 is SGHDT, CDR2 YYEEEE, per germline. This CDR3 comprises 12 residues. Trimming took off 5 bases at V and 5 bases at J, with 8 bases between the two ends. The CDR3 protein is CASSEVDNEQFF. In DNA, the CDR3 is TGTGCCAGCAGTGAAGTCGACAATGAGCAGTTCTTC.

Points on this clone: Other DNA sequences of this sample code for an identical CDR3. The genes are TRBV5-1 and TRBJ2-1, with D tentatively TRBD1 (5 bases). V was cut by 4 bases and J by 0 bases, with 8 bases left in between. The CDR3 is 14 residues long. CDR1 SGHRS and CDR2 YFSETQ come from the germline V gene. The CDR3 DNA is TGCGCCAGCAGCCTCGACAGCTCCTACAATGAGCAGTTCTTC. It specifies CASSLDSSYNEQFF.

The chain uses TRBV28 and TRBJ1-3, with TRBD1 matching over 10 bases. The CDR3 totals 14 residues. From germline, CDR1 is MDHEN and CDR2 SYDVKM. The V segment lost 0 bases and the J segment 8 bases; nucleotides outside the gene matches: 1. CDR3 loop: CASSLWDRGDTIYF. In DNA, the CDR3 is TGTGCCAGCAGTTTATGGGACAGGGGGGACACCATATATTTT. Combining the CDR3 with reference TRBV28 and TRBJ1-3 gives the whole variable domain DVKVTQSSRYLVKRTGEKVFLECVQDMDHENMFWYRQDPGLGLRLIYFSYDVKMKEKGDIPEGYSVSREKKERFSLILESASTNQTSMYLCASSLWDRGDTIYFGEGSWLTVV.

The rearrangement joins TRBV29-1 to TRBJ2-7, with D perhaps TRBD1 or TRBD2 (6 bases each). V lost 0 bases, J lost 0 bases, and 12 bases lay in between. Germline values: CDR1 SQVTM, CDR2 ANQGSEA. This CDR3 has 15 amino acids. The CDR3 sequence is CSVEDRGGSSYEQYF. Here the CDR3 DNA reads TGCAGCGTTGAAGATAGAGGGGGGAGCTCCTACGAGCAGTACTTC.

V and J are TRBV23-1 and TRBJ2-7; 7 bases match TRBD2. TRBV23-1 is assigned to the ORF class and has an uncertain function. The CDR3 loop spans 15 amino acids. V shed 2 bases and J 3 bases; nucleotides not matched to a gene: 7. CDR3 protein: CASSQRHGGNYEQYF. Written as DNA, the CDR3 is TGCGCCAGCAGTCAACGGCACGGGGGGAACTACGAGCAGTACTTC.

The gene calls are TRBV7-9 and TRBJ2-7; the D is unclear. The V gene's germline CDR1 is SEHNR and CDR2 FQNEAQ (reference sequence). V was trimmed by 8 bases and J by 2 bases, leaving 16 bases between them. The CDR3 contains 14 residues. DNA of the CDR3: TGTGCCAGCGCTTCCCGGACGTTCCCCTACGAGCAGTACTTC. Its translation is CASASRTFPYEQYF.

V and J are TRBV11-2 and TRBJ2-7; D is uncertain. Germline-derived CDR1 and CDR2 are SGHAT and FQNNGV. Trimming took 7 bases from V and 2 from J, leaving 9 bases between them. This CDR3 region has 12 residues. CDR3 amino acids: CASTKTPYEQYF. The DNA for the CDR3 is TGTGCCAGCACAAAAACCCCCTACGAGCAGTACTTC.

Comment on this clone: Other DNA sequences in this specimen translate into the identical CDR3. The rearrangement uses TRBV7-9 and TRBJ2-5; D is unclear. CDR3 length: 13 amino acids. CDR1 SEHNR and CDR2 FQNEAQ come from the germline V gene (reference sequence). Between the trimmed V and J ends, which lost 5 bases and 2 bases, there was a span of 9 bases. Here the CDR3 reads CASSPPVQETQYF. CDR3 DNA sequence: TGTGCCAGCAGCCCGCCCGTTCAAGAGACCCAGTACTTC.

The chain is built from TRBV10-3 and TRBJ1-3; D perhaps matches TRBD1 (5 bases). The germline V gene encodes CDR1 ENHRY and CDR2 SYGVKD. Between the trimmed V and J ends, which lost 11 bases and 0 bases, there was a span of 14 bases. The CDR3 is 14 amino acids. DNA for the CDR3: TGTGCCGGGGACGGGGGAAACTCTGGAAACACCATATATTTT. Its translation is CAGDGGNSGNTIYF.

The rearrangement joins TRBV4-3 to TRBJ2-5; D may match TRBD1 or TRBD2 (5 bases each). V gave up 2 bases and J gave up 5 bases, with 18 bases separating them. The germline V gene encodes CDR1 LGHNA and CDR2 YSLEER. The CDR3 loop spans 16 amino acids. The CDR3 DNA reads TGCGCCAGCAGCCAAATGTGGGTGGGGGAGCAGGAGACCCAGTACTTC. The encoded protein is CASSQMWVGEQETQYF.

The chain uses TRBV27 and TRBJ2-1; 12 bases match TRBD2. J gave up 7 bases and V 6 bases, and 7 bases lay outside the gene matches. CDR3 size: 15 residues. Germline V gene sequence: CDR1 MNHEY, CDR2 SMNVEV (reference sequence). CDR3 protein: CASSWWTSGENEQFF. CDR3 sequence (DNA): TGTGCCAGCAGCTGGTGGACTAGCGGGGAGAATGAGCAGTTCTTC.